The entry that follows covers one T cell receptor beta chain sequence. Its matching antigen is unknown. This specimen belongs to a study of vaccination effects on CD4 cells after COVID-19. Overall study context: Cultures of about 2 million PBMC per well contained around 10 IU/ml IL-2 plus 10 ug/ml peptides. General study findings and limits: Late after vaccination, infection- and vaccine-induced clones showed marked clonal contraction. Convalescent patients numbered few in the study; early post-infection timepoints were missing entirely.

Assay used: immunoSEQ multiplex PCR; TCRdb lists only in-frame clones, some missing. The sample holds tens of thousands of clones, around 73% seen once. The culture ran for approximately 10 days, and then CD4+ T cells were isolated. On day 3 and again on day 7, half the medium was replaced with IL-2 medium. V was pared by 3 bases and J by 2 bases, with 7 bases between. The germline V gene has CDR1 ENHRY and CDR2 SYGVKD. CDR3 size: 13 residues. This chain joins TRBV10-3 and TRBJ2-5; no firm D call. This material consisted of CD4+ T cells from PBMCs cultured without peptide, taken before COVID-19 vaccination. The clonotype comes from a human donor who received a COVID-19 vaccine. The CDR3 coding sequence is TGTGCCATCAGTGAAGGACGACAAGAGACCCAGTACTTC. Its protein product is CAISEGRQETQYF.